Described below is a single TCR beta chain sequence and its context. The antigen remains unidentified. Collection of roughly 9.8 milliliters of peripheral blood was performed for each donor. This entry is derived from a study of blood T cells in healthy people across ages. Study-wide results and caveats: Both higher diversity and more naive CD4+ cells marked long-lived donors when set against aged donors.

The length of the CDR3 is 14 residues. CDR1 and CDR2 from the germline V gene are SGHTA and FQGTGA. Trimming removed 5 bases from V and 5 bases from J, with 13 bases in between. PCR was performed a second time for about 7 to 12 cycles using a sample-barcoded 5' primer and a J-beta primer mix. From the 5' RACE reads, TCRdb called clonotypes with MiXCR, one entry per CDR3 protein. The sample has hundreds of thousands of distinct CDR3 sequences, 62% seen once. The chain has TRBV7-3 and TRBJ2-1, with D possibly matching TRBD1 (5 bases). Sequenced: blood. The origin of this receptor is a man between 25 and 39 years old in good health. For the CDR3, the DNA is TGTGCCAGCAGCCGCGTGGGGCTTAACAATGAGCAGTTCTTC. It codes for CASSRVGLNNEQFF. Full variable domain (outside the CDR3, taken from reference TRBV7-3 and TRBJ2-1): GAGVSQTPSNKVTEKGKYVELRCDPISGHTALYWYRQSLGQGPEFLIYFQGTGAADDSGLPNDRFFAVRPEGSVSTLKIQRTERGDSAVYLCASSRVGLNNEQFFGPGTRLTVL.